This T cell receptor (beta chain) was sequenced in a study of cytomegalovirus exposure and HLA in healthy donors. Whole-study findings and limits: With DRB1 most and HLA-C fewest, TCR association rates differed between HLA loci in a later analysis. The majority of TCR sequences were rare, yet some public TCRs appeared in many donors. No immune exposure information besides CMV serostatus was available.

Each of the donors was a healthy bone marrow donor. In the PCR, 60 Vbeta and 13 Jbeta primers were used. Generated by immunoSEQ multiplex PCR, the TCRdb table keeps only in-frame clones and is missing some. In the table there are 100,000 to 150,000 clones, 75% to 85% of which are singletons. Of note for this clone: Antigen unknown. This sample includes further DNA sequences coding for the same CDR3.

The sequenced sample consisted of PBMCs. The sequence derives from a woman in her 40s in good health and CMV-seropositive.

The CDR3 bases are TGTGCCAGCAGCTTAGGGGGGGGACCGGATACGCAGTATTTT. This sequence encodes CASSLGGGPDTQYF. The chain combines TRBV11-2 with TRBJ2-3, with 7 nucleotides matching TRBD2. V lost 1 base, J lost 6 bases, and 4 bases stayed unmatched. The germline CDR1 and CDR2 sequences are SGHAT and FQNNGV. There are 14 residues in the CDR3.